This T cell receptor (beta chain) was sequenced for a study of beta chain features in type 1 diabetes. For the study at large: The patient and healthy donor groups were comparable for age, gender and cell yields.

TCRB transcripts that were expressed got sequenced, as all of the isolated RNA had been reverse transcribed. Mean read depth for naive, central memory and regulatory T cell samples was 3 million to 4.5 million reads. Measured with immunoSEQ multiplex PCR; TCRdb has only the in-frame clones, and not every one. The sample gives around 240,000 clones, 16% of which show up once; approximately 0.081% is in the top ten. The germline gives CDR1 MGHDK, CDR2 SYGVNS. V lost 4 bases and J lost 7, with 16 bases in between. The CDR3 loop spans 14 amino acids. As concerns this clone: What it binds is not known.

Overall study results and limits: TCRB CDR3s from Type 1 diabetes patients were moderately but significantly shorter in all four CD4+ subsets.

The V and J genes are TRBV25-1 and TRBJ2-5; the D gene could be TRBD1 or TRBD2 (6 bases each). The sample comprised naive CD4+ T cells from blood. The TCR comes from a man under 40 with type 1 diabetes. CDR3 in amino acids: CASSVPGGEGTQYF. CDR3 sequence (DNA): TGTGCCAGCAGTGTCCCCGGGGGCGAGGGGACCCAGTACTTC.